These 27 T cell receptor beta chains were sequenced from one sample in a study of OX40 agonist ivuxolimab in advanced cancers. Assay: immunoSEQ multiplex PCR; the TCRdb copy retains only in-frame clones and omits some. The sample lists approximately 100,000 clones, roughly 91% occurring once. Here the sequenced sample was CD4+ or CD8+ T cells sorted from blood, taken in a trial of the OX40 agonist ivuxolimab. The receptors come from an adult with an advanced solid tumor such as melanoma, head and neck, liver or kidney cancer.

The chain joins TRBV7-9 to TRBJ2-1, with a weak D call TRBD2 (7 bases). Germline V CDR1 and CDR2: SEHNR, FQNEAQ (reference sequence). The V gene lost 3 bases and the J gene lost 8 bases, with 17 bases spanning the gap. This CDR3 is built from 15 residues. The CDR3 loop reads CASSFREGVGDEQFF. The CDR3 bases are TGTGCCAGCAGCTTCAGGGAGGGGGTGGGGGATGAGCAGTTCTTC.

The rearrangement joins TRBV7-8 to TRBJ2-3, with 10 positions matching TRBD2. The CDR3 loop spans 18 amino acids. The J segment lost 4 bases and the V segment lost 5 bases, leaving 15 bases of the junction unmatched. Germline-derived CDR1 and CDR2 are SGHVS and FQNEAQ. The CDR3 protein is CASSLKLLLAGSADTQYF. In DNA, the CDR3 is TGTGCCAGCAGCCTAAAGTTGCTACTAGCGGGATCGGCAGATACGCAGTATTTT.

The sample holds a few counts of this clone. The rearrangement links TRBV29-1 to TRBJ2-4; 7 nucleotides line up with TRBD1. Germline V gene data show CDR1 as SQVTM and CDR2 as ANQGSEA. CDR3 length equals 15 residues. Trimming at V came to 4 bases and at J to 1 base, leaving 7 bases not matched to a gene. The CDR3 bases are TGCAGCGTTGCCGAAGGACAGGTTGCCAAAAACATTCAGTACTTC. It encodes CSVAEGQVAKNIQYF.

The J gene is TRBJ1-5, the V gene TRBV6-1; tentative D call: TRBD1 (5 bases). CDR3 length equals 16 residues. Germline V CDR1 and CDR2: MNHNS, SASEGT. Trimming pared 3 bases from V and 5 bases from J, leaving 17 bases between. The CDR3, as DNA: TGTGCCAGCAGTGACACCCCCGGGACTACGGATCAGCCCCAGCATTTT. This translates into CASSDTPGTTDQPQHF.

This clone has just one count. V usage is TRBV7-9 and J usage is TRBJ1-2; D may be TRBD1 (5 bases). In germline, CDR1 is SEHNR, CDR2 FQNEAQ (reference sequence). V lost 2 bases and J lost 3, with 13 bases in between. This CDR3 is 15 amino acids long. CDR3 sequence: CASSLSGDGYYGYTF. The CDR3, as DNA: TGTGCCAGCAGCTTAAGTGGGGACGGTTACTATGGCTACACCTTC.

V and J are TRBV7-9 and TRBJ1-6, with D tentatively TRBD1 (5 bases). Germline V gene lookup returns CDR1 SEHNR and CDR2 FQNEAQ (reference sequence). This CDR3 comprises 14 residues. Deletions cut 5 bases from V and 10 bases from J, with 15 bases between. CDR3 sequence: CASSPYGGESPLHF. DNA for the CDR3: TGTGCCAGCAGCCCCTATGGGGGGGAGTCACCCCTCCACTTT.

CDR3: CASSTDSSGANVLTF. In DNA, the CDR3 is TGTGCCAGCAGCACTGATAGCTCTGGGGCCAACGTCCTGACTTTC. The genes are TRBV7-9 and TRBJ2-6; D gene unclear. The V gene lost 5 bases and the J gene lost 0 bases, with 8 bases spanning the gap. In germline, CDR1 is SEHNR, CDR2 FQNEAQ (reference sequence). CDR3 length: 15 amino acids.

This clone was found a few times. The chain joins TRBV27 to TRBJ2-3; no clear D. The ends were cut back, 3 bases at V and 5 bases at J, with 9 bases in the middle. The V gene's germline CDR1 is MNHEY and CDR2 SMNVEV (reference sequence). There are 13 residues in the CDR3. CDR3 bases: TGTGCCAGCAGTTTTGCGGCAGGAGATACGCAGTATTTT. Its protein is CASSFAAGDTQYF.

Only a few counts were recorded for this clone. The chain employs TRBV7-3 and TRBJ2-1, with D perhaps TRBD2 (6 bases). Deletions cut 5 bases from V and 0 bases from J, with 11 bases between. The V gene's germline CDR1 is SGHTA and CDR2 FQGTGA. The CDR3 has 15 amino acids. The CDR3 spells CASSDSGSSYNEQFF. CDR3 sequence (DNA): TGTGCCAGCAGCGATAGCGGTAGCTCCTACAATGAGCAGTTCTTC.

The rearrangement links TRBV27 to TRBJ1-4, with TRBD1 matching over 7 bases. The germline V gene encodes CDR1 MNHEY and CDR2 SMNVEV (reference sequence). CDR3 length: 14 residues. V lost 5 bases and J lost 3; bases outside the gene matches: 3. This CDR3 is CASSRDRANEKLFF. CDR3 coding DNA: TGTGCCAGCAGTAGAGACAGGGCTAATGAAAAACTGTTTTTT.

The V and J genes are TRBV7-2 and TRBJ2-1; D remains ambiguous. CDR3 length: 16 amino acids. The V gene lost 0 bases and the J gene lost 1 base, with 10 bases spanning the gap. Germline loops: CDR1 SGHTA, CDR2 FQGNSA. CDR3 nucleotides: TGTGCCAGCAGCTTAGCGGGAACGGCATCCTACAATGAGCAGTTCTTC. Translation gives CASSLAGTASYNEQFF.

The rearrangement links TRBV28 to TRBJ2-7; D uncertain. CDR3 length: 12 amino acids. Germline V gene data show CDR1 as MDHEN and CDR2 as SYDVKM. V lost 6 bases and J 2 bases, leaving 8 bases between the germline ends. CDR3 residues: CASRAGAYEQYF. The CDR3 nucleotides are TGTGCCAGCAGGGCCGGTGCCTACGAGCAGTACTTC.

The chain employs TRBV13 and TRBJ2-1; D might be TRBD2 (6 bases). The CDR3 extends over 14 amino acids. Trimming left V 2 bases short and J 5 bases short, with 10 bases between. Germline V gives CDR1 PRHDT, CDR2 FYEKMQ (reference sequence). The CDR3 bases are TGTGCCAGCAGCTTAAGGGACTTTCACAATGAGCAGTTCTTC. Translation gives CASSLRDFHNEQFF.

The rearrangement links TRBV6-1 to TRBJ2-3; a weak D match, TRBD1 (6 bases). CDR3 length equals 15 residues. Trimming took 8 bases from V and 4 from J, leaving 19 bases between them. Germline lookup yields CDR1 MNHNS and CDR2 SASEGT. The CDR3 bases are TGTGCCAGCGGCCGGGACATAGAGCGCCCAGATACGCAGTATTTT. Translated, it gives CASGRDIERPDTQYF.

The chain employs TRBV6-6 and TRBJ2-2; D is tentatively TRBD1 or TRBD2 (6 bases each). The CDR3 spans 14 residues. CDR1 is MNHNY, CDR2 SVGAGI, per germline (reference sequence). Trimming took 2 bases from V and 7 from J, leaving 11 bases between them. CDR3 amino acids: CASSYGGQIGELFF. The CDR3 region has the DNA TGTGCCAGCAGTTACGGGGGGCAGATCGGGGAGCTGTTTTTT.

This clone came up once. The chain has TRBV14 and TRBJ2-7, with D unclear. The CDR3 sequence is 14 residues long. Trimming cost V 0 bases and J 3 bases, with 9 bases left between them. Germline V CDR1 and CDR2: SGHDN, FVKESK. CDR3 DNA sequence: TGTGCCAGCAGCCAAGATCTGTGGGGCTACGAGCAGTACTTC. It encodes CASSQDLWGYEQYF.

This chain links TRBV23-1 with TRBJ2-5; D is uncertain. TRBV23-1 is flagged as an ORF with uncertain function. The ends were cut back, 0 bases at V and 3 bases at J, with 8 bases in the middle. The CDR3 has 14 residues. DNA for the CDR3: TGCGCCAGCAGTCAATCGATAGGGAAAGAGACCCAGTACTTC. Amino acid sequence: CASSQSIGKETQYF.

V and J are TRBV28 and TRBJ2-7, with D possibly matching TRBD2 (6 bases). The CDR3 length is 16 residues. Trimming cost V 6 bases and J 4 bases, with 22 bases left between them. Germline V CDR1 and CDR2: MDHEN, SYDVKM. This CDR3 is CASRSSQAGRVYEQYF. The CDR3 bases are TGTGCCAGCAGGTCCTCCCAAGCGGGTCGGGTATACGAGCAGTACTTC.

The V and J genes are TRBV6-5 and TRBJ2-1; 13 nucleotides align to TRBD2. The germline gives CDR1 MNHEY, CDR2 SVGAGI. V was clipped by 6 bases and J by 7 bases; unmatched bases: 3. The CDR3 is 14 residues long. Written as DNA, the CDR3 is TGTGCCAGCAGCTCGGGACTAGCGGGAAATGAGCAGTTCTTC. It yields the protein CASSSGLAGNEQFF.

The chain recombines TRBV6-1 with TRBJ2-4; a weak D match, TRBD2 (5 bases). This CDR3 has 15 residues. Germline V lookup: CDR1 MNHNS, CDR2 SASEGT. The germline V and J ends were trimmed by 6 bases and 0 bases, with 12 bases remaining between them. CDR3 loop: CASSPGTIAKNIQYF. The CDR3 coding sequence is TGTGCCAGCAGCCCGGGAACCATAGCCAAAAACATTCAGTACTTC.

The chain employs TRBV19 and TRBJ2-1, with 10 bases aligning to TRBD2. This CDR3 is built from 16 residues. Germline V gene data show CDR1 as LNHDA and CDR2 as SQIVND (reference sequence). J gave up 7 bases and V 0 bases, and 6 bases lay outside the gene matches. The CDR3 is CASSIDASGRANEQFF. The CDR3 DNA reads as TGTGCCAGTAGTATAGATGCTAGCGGGAGAGCTAATGAGCAGTTCTTC.

The gene calls are TRBV5-6 and TRBJ1-1; D perhaps matches TRBD1 (6 bases). Germline lookup yields CDR1 SGHDT and CDR2 YYEEEE. Between the trimmed V and J ends, which lost 4 bases and 1 base, there was a span of 11 bases. The CDR3 is 14 amino acids. The CDR3 loop is CASSGTRANTEAFF. The CDR3 coding sequence is TGTGCCAGCAGCGGGACACGGGCGAACACTGAAGCTTTCTTT.

V usage is TRBV18 and J usage is TRBJ2-3; no definite D call. The germline V and J ends were trimmed by 3 bases and 2 bases, with 15 bases remaining between them. This CDR3 contains 16 residues. Germline CDR1 is KGHSH and CDR2 is LQKENI. CDR3 in amino acids: CASSPRDLPNTDTQYF. The DNA of the CDR3 is TGTGCCAGCTCACCCCGTGACCTTCCTAACACAGATACGCAGTATTTT. Full variable domain (outside the CDR3, taken from reference TRBV18 and TRBJ2-3): NAGVMQNPRHLVRRRGQEARLRCSPMKGHSHVYWYRQLPEEGLKFMVYLQKENIIDESGMPKERFSAEFPKEGPSILRIQQVVRGDSAAYFCASSPRDLPNTDTQYFGPGTRLTVL.

The chain joins TRBV21-1 to TRBJ1-4. TRBV21-1 is flagged as a pseudogene. The length of the CDR3 is 15 residues. Written as DNA, the CDR3 is TGTGCCAGCAGCTCGAGCGAGCGGAATAATGAAAAACTGTTTTTT. Translated, it gives CASSSSERNNEKLFF.

The chain links TRBV29-1 to TRBJ2-1; 8 bases agree with TRBD1. CDR1 SQVTM and CDR2 ANQGSEA come from the germline V gene. V was pared by 4 bases and J by 4 bases, with 3 bases of the junction left unmatched. This CDR3 contains 13 residues. The CDR3, as DNA: TGCAGCGTTGGGACAGGGCCTTACAATGAGCAGTTCTTC. Its translation is CSVGTGPYNEQFF.

V gene TRBV6-5 combines with J gene TRBJ2-5; 8 bases align to TRBD2. Germline trimming cut 6 bases from V and 1 base from J; bases unmatched to any gene: 4. Per germline, CDR1 MNHEY and CDR2 SVGAGI. The CDR3 spans 14 residues. CDR3 sequence: CASRTTSGQETQYF. CDR3 DNA sequence: TGTGCCAGCAGGACCACTAGCGGCCAAGAGACCCAGTACTTC.

The J gene is TRBJ2-7, the V gene TRBV10-3, with TRBD2 matching 9 bases. Germline CDR1 ENHRY, CDR2 SYGVKD. There are 19 residues in the CDR3. The junction had 16 bases not matched to a gene; V was cut back by 4 bases and J by 0 bases. DNA of the CDR3: TGTGCCATCAGTGCAACGCTTCCGACCGGGACTAGCAACTCCTACGAGCAGTACTTC. Protein: CAISATLPTGTSNSYEQYF.